The 18 T cell receptor beta chains below come from one sample, sequenced in a study of tumor and adjacent non-tumor tissue in lung cancer. A modified ARM-PCR protocol with three rounds of nested PCR amplified TCRbeta. MiXCR was run by TCRdb on the multiplex PCR reads, yielding one entry per CDR3 protein. The data contain approximately 120,000 distinct CDR3 sequences, approximately 82% of them seen just once; the ten biggest clones take up roughly 35%. The template was RNA from unsorted bulk tissue. Material: lung tumor tissue. Receptor source: a woman aged 60-75 years with non-small cell lung cancer.

Note on this clonotype: Mismatch with germline at one junction end may stem from a read error. This chain's CDR3 is CNASGLMNTEAFF. For the CDR3, the DNA is TGTAATGCTAGTGGCCTCATGAACACTGAAGCTTTCTTT. V and J are TRBV20-1 and TRBJ1-1; D unclear. This CDR3 spans 13 amino acids. The germline V gene encodes CDR1 DFQATT and CDR2 SNEGSKA (reference sequence).

To note about this clonotype: A read error is likely, as this CDR3 ends without the conserved phenylalanine or tryptophan. The DNA is left out, because the CDR3 cannot be placed on it with certainty; the CDR3 is given as TCRdb lists it. The V and J genes are TRBV11-3 and TRBJ2-5; the D call of TRBD2 is as the table states it, not checked on the DNA. The CDR3 is 16 amino acids long, termini counted. The germline gives CDR1 SGHNT, CDR2 YENEEA. The chain's CDR3 is CASRLRPGPGRETQYI.

This chain connects TRBV5-1 to TRBJ2-2; D is possibly TRBD1 (5 bases). The CDR3 is 15 residues long. Germline V CDR1 and CDR2: SGHRS, YFSETQ. Trimming shortened V by 4 bases and J by 0 bases, and 10 bases separated the two germline ends. The CDR3 DNA reads as TGCGCCAGCAGCGGACATGGGGCGAACACCGGGGAGCTGTTTTTT. Amino acids: CASSGHGANTGELFF.

This clonotype has just one count. This CDR3 fails to terminate in the conserved phenylalanine or tryptophan, so it likely reflects a read error. The chain employs TRBV4-3 and TRBJ2-6; D not resolved. The CDR3 loop spans 16 amino acids. CDR1 is LGHNA and CDR2 is YSLEER in the germline V gene. For the CDR3, the DNA is TGCGTCAGCAGCCCCCGGACCTCTTCTGGGGCCAACGTCCTGACTTCC. As protein: CVSSPRTSSGANVLTS.

There are a few counts of this clonotype. The rearrangement uses TRBV11-2 and TRBJ2-1; 8 bases agree with TRBD1. This CDR3 is built from 16 residues. Trimming removed 6 bases from V and 5 bases from J; junction bases left unmatched: 12. Germline CDR1 SGHAT, CDR2 FQNNGV. CDR3 protein: CASSRDRWFLDNEQFF. The CDR3 region has the DNA TGTGCCAGCAGTCGGGACAGGTGGTTCCTAGACAATGAGCAGTTCTTC.

About this clonotype: A junction boundary mismatches the germline segment, possibly from a read error. The V gene is TRBV20-1, the J gene TRBJ2-7, with 8 bases matching TRBD2. This CDR3 contains 12 residues. From germline, CDR1 is DFQATT and CDR2 SNEGSKA (reference sequence). In DNA form, the CDR3 reads TGCAGTACTAGCGGACAAACGGGGGACAAGTACTTC. Translating it yields CSTSGQTGDKYF.

Note on this clonotype: One junction end disagrees with the germline gene, perhaps due to a read error. The chain recombines TRBV6-6 with TRBJ1-1; D gene unclear. The CDR3 covers 15 residues. Germline V gene data show CDR1 as MNHNY and CDR2 as SVGAGI (reference sequence). CDR3 sequence: CVSRAEGGFGTEAFF. The CDR3 region has the DNA TGTGTCAGCCGGGCAGAGGGCGGTTTTGGCACTGAAGCTTTCTTT.

This clonotype ranks as medium-sized. V usage is TRBV11-2 and J usage is TRBJ2-7; D is unclear. With 2 bases removed from V and 6 bases from J, the gap between germline ends came to 8 bases. The CDR3 totals 12 residues. Germline CDR1 reads SGHAT; CDR2 reads FQNNGV. CDR3 nucleotides: TGTGCCAGCAGCTTATCCGGCTCCGAGCAGTACTTC. Amino acids: CASSLSGSEQYF.

The V call is TRBV7-8, the J call TRBJ1-5; D remains ambiguous. V gave up 9 bases and J gave up 0 bases, with 12 bases separating them. This CDR3 contains 14 residues. Germline V gives CDR1 SGHVS, CDR2 FQNEAQ. The CDR3 sequence is CASSSRTSNQPQHF. The DNA for the CDR3 is TGTGCCAGTAGTTCGAGGACTAGCAATCAGCCCCAGCATTTT.

With respect to this clonotype: An end of the junction differs from the germline gene, which may be a read error. This chain joins TRBV4-3 and TRBJ1-2; 9 positions match TRBD1. The CDR3 totals 16 residues. Germline V gene data show CDR1 as LGHNA and CDR2 as YSLEER. The CDR3 loop reads CASRQEWDRVSYGYTF. CDR3 sequence (DNA): TGCGCCAGCAGGCAAGAATGGGACAGGGTAAGCTATGGCTACACCTTC.

A note on this clonotype: A read error is possible here, since a much larger clone lies one base away. The V gene is TRBV6-6, the J gene TRBJ1-1; the D is unclear. This CDR3 comprises 11 residues. V was trimmed by 7 bases and J by 13 bases, leaving 16 bases between them. CDR1 is MNHNY and CDR2 is SVGAGI in the germline V gene (reference sequence). CDR3 residues: CASIIQSRVFF. The CDR3 region has the DNA TGTGCCAGCATCATACAGAGTCGGGTTTTCTTT.

For this clonotype: Germline and junction disagree at one end, which may indicate a read error. The rearrangement uses TRBV28 and TRBJ2-7; TRBD1 matches 7 bases. CDR1 is MDHEN, CDR2 SYDVKM, per germline. There are 13 residues in the CDR3. The CDR3 nucleotides are TGTGTCAGCAGGGCAGGGGGTCCCTACGAGCAGTACTTC. Its protein is CVSRAGGPYEQYF.

The CDR3 reads CASRTQRGNTIYF. The CDR3 DNA reads as TGTGCCAGCAGAACCCAACGCGGAAACACCATATATTTT. The chain has TRBV28 and TRBJ1-3; D is unresolved. CDR1 is MDHEN and CDR2 is SYDVKM in the germline V gene. V lost 6 bases, J lost 4 bases, and 10 bases lay in between. This CDR3 comprises 13 residues.

Notes on this clonotype: One end of the junction does not line up with germline, which may come from a read error. The rearrangement uses TRBV11-3 and TRBJ2-5, with 12 bases fitting TRBD2. The germline V gene encodes CDR1 SGHNT and CDR2 YENEEA. The CDR3 loop spans 19 amino acids. The CDR3 loop reads CASGPFPGLAGLYQETKYF. CDR3 bases: TGTGCCAGCGGCCCATTCCCGGGACTAGCGGGCCTGTACCAAGAGACCAAGTACTTC.

In the case of this clonotype: A much larger clone differs by one base, so this may be a read error. The chain employs TRBV10-1 and TRBJ1-5; D possibly corresponds to TRBD1 (6 bases). V gave up 9 bases and J gave up 4 bases, with 19 bases separating them. CDR1 and CDR2 (germline): WNHNN, SYGVQD (reference sequence). CDR3 length equals 15 residues. CDR3 coding DNA: TGCGCCAGAAGGGGAGACAGGCCGGGGAATCAGCCCCAGCATTTT. Its translation: CARRGDRPGNQPQHF.

This clonotype was detected only once. It may be a read error: a sequence one base away is much more abundant. The chain links TRBV6-2 or TRBV6-3 to TRBJ2-6, with 8 bases identical to TRBD1. V shed 6 bases, J shed 4 bases, and the junction held 17 bases outside the gene matches. CDR1 and CDR2 from the germline V gene are MNHEY and SVGEGT. This CDR3 region has 19 residues. The CDR3 nucleotides are TGTGCCAGCAGAACCACGACAGGGGAAGTTCAGACAGGGGCCAACGTCCTGACTTTC. Protein product: CASRTTTGEVQTGANVLTF.

The genes are TRBV12-3 or TRBV12-4 and TRBJ2-3; possibly TRBD1 for D (7 bases). CDR3 length equals 15 residues. Trimming stripped 7 bases from V and 4 bases from J, with 18 bases between. The CDR3 region is CASNGGNRGPDTQYF. CDR3 bases: TGTGCCAGCAACGGAGGGAACAGGGGACCAGATACGCAGTATTTT.

The V call is TRBV4-2, the J call TRBJ1-6; D possibly corresponds to TRBD1 (6 bases). The length of the CDR3 is 15 residues. Germline CDR1 reads LGHNA; CDR2 reads YNFKEQ. V lost 0 bases and J lost 7, with 10 bases in between. The CDR3 sequence is CASSQEGAVNSPLHF. The DNA for the CDR3 is TGTGCCAGCAGCCAAGAGGGGGCGGTGAATTCACCCCTCCACTTT.